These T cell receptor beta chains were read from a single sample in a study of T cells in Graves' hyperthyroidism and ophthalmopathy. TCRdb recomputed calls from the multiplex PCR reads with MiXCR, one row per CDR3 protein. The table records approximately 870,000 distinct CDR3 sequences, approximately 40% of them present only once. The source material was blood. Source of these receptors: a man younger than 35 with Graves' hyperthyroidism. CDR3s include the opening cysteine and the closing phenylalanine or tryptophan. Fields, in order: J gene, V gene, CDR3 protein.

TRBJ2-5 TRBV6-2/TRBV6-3 CASRDPKETQYF
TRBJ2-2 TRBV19 CASRWGPSNTGELFF
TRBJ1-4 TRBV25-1 CASSESRIATNEKLFF
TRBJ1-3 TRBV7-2 CASSLGHLSGNTIYF
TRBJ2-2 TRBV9 CASESTGELFF
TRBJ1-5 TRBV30 CAWTGGSNQPQHF
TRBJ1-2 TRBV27 CASTQSPNYGYTF
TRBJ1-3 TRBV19 CASSIRGGPGNTIYF
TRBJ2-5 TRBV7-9 CASSPGGLVTQYF
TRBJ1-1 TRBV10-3 CAISERGSDTEAFF